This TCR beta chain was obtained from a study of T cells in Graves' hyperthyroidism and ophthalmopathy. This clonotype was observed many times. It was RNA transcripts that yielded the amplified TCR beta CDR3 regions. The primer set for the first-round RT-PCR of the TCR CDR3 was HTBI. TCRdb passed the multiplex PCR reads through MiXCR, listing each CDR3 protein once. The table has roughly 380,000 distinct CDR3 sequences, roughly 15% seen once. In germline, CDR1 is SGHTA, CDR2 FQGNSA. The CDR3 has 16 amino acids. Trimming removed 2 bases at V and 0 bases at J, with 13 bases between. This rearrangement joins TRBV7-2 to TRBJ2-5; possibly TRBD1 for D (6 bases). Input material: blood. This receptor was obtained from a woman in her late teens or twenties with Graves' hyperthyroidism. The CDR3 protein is CASSLTGSTYQETQYF. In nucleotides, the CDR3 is TGTGCCAGCAGCTTAACAGGGTCCACTTACCAAGAGACCCAGTACTTC.